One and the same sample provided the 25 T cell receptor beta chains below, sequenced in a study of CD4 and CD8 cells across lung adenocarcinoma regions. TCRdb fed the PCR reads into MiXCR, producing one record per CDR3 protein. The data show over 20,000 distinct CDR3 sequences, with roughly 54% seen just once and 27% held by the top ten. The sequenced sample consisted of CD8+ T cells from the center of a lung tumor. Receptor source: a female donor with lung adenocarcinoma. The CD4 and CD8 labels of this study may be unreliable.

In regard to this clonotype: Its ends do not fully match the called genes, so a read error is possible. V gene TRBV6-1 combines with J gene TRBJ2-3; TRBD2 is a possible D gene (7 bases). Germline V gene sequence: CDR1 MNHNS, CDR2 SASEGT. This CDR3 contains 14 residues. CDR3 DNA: TGTGCGGGGAGGGGGGGAGCTGACCCAGATACGCAGTATTTC. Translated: CAGRGGADPDTQYF.

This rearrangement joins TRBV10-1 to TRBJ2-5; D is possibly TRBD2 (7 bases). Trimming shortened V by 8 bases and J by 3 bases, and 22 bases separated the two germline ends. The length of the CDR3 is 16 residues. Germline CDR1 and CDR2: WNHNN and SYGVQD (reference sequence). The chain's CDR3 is CASGGVGGRDKETQYF. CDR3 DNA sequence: TGCGCCAGCGGGGGGGTGGGGGGCCGGGACAAAGAGACCCAGTACTTC.

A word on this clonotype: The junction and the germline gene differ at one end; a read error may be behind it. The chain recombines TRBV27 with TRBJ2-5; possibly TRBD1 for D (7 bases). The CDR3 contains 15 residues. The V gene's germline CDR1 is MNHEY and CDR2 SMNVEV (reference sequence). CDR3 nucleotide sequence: TGTGCCAGCAGGCAGGGGGGCAGGGACGCAGATACGCAGTACTTT. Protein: CASRQGGRDADTQYF.

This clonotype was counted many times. The CDR3 is CASSSQSRGDYGYTF. CDR3 DNA sequence: TGTGCCAGCAGTTCGCAATCTAGGGGAGATTATGGCTACACCTTC. V gene TRBV27 combines with J gene TRBJ1-2; TRBD1 might be the D (5 bases). The V gene lost 4 bases and the J gene lost 5 bases, with 17 bases spanning the gap. This CDR3 has 15 residues. Germline loops: CDR1 MNHEY, CDR2 SMNVEV (reference sequence).

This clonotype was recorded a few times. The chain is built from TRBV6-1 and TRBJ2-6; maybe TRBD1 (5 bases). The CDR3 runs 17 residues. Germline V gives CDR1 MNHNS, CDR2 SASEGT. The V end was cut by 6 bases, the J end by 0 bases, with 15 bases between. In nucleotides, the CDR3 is TGTGCCAGCAGCAGTCCCTCACAGGACTCTGGGGCCAACGTCCTGACTTTC. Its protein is CASSSPSQDSGANVLTF.

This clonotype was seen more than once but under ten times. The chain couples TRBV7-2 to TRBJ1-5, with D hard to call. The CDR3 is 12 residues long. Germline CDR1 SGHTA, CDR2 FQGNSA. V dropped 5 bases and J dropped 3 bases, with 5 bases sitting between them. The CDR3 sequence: CASSPYNQPQHF. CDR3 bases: TGTGCCAGCAGCCCCTACAATCAGCCCCAGCATTTT.

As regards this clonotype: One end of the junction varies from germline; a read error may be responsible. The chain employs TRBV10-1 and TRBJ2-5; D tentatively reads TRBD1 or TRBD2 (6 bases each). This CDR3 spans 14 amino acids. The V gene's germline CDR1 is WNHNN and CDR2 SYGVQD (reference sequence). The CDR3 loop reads CAGNGGRDQETQYF. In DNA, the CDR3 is TGTGCCGGGAACGGGGGCCGAGACCAAGAGACCCAGTACTTC.

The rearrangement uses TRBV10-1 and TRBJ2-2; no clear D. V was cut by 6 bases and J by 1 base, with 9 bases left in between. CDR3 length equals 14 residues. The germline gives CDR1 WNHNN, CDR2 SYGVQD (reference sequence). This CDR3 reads CASRKNGNTGELFF. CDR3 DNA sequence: TGCGCCAGCAGAAAGAATGGGAACACCGGGGAGCTGTTTTTT.

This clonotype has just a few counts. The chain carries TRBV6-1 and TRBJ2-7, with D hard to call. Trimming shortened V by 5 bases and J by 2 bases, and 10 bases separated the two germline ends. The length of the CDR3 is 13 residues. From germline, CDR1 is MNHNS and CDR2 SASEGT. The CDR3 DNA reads TGTGCCAGCAGTCTCCAACAGCCCTACGAGCAGTACGTC. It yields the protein CASSLQQPYEQYV.

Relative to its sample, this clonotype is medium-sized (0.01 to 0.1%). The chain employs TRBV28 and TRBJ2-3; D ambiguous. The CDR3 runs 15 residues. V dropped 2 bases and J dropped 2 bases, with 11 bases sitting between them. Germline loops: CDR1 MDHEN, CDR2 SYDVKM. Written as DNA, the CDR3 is TGTGCCAGCAGTTTAGCGGTTACCGACACAGATACGCAGTATTTT. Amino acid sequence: CASSLAVTDTDTQYF.

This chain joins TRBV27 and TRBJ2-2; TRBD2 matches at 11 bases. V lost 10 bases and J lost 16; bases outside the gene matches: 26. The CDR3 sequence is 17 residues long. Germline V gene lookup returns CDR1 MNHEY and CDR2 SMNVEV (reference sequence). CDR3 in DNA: TGTGCCACCCGGCGGGGACTAGCGGCTGTGAACACCGATACGCAGTTTTTT. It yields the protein CATRRGLAAVNTDTQFF.

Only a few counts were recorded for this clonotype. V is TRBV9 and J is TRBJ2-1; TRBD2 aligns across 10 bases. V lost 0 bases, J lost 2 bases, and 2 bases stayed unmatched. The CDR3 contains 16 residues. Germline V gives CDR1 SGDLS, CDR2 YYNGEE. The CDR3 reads CASSVGLAGTYNEQFF. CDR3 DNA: TGTGCCAGCAGCGTAGGACTAGCGGGTACCTACAATGAGCAGTTCTTC.

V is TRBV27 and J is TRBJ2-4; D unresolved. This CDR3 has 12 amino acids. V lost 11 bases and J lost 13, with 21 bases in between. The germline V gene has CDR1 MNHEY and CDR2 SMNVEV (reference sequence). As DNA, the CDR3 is TGTGCCGGGCTTTCACTCACAGATATGCAGTACTTC. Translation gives CAGLSLTDMQYF.

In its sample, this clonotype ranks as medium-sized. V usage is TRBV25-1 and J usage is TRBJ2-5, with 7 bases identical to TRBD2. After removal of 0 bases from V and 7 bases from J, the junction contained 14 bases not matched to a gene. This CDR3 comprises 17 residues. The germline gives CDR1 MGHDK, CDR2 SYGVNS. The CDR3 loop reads CASSEYRGDYSMGTQYF. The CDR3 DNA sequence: TGTGCCAGCAGTGAATATAGAGGGGACTATTCTATGGGGACCCAGTACTTC.

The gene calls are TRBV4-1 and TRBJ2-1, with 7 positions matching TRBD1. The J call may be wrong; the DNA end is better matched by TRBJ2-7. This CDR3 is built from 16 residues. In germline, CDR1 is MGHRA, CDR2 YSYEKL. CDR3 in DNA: TGCGCCAGCGGGGGTGAAGGGGGCCTAGAGGGAGAGACGCAGTACTTC. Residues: CASGGEGGLEGETQYF.

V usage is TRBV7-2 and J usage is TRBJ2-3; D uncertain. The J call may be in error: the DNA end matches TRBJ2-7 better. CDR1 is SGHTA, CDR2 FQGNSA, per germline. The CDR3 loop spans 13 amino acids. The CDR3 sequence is CASSERPLTEQYF. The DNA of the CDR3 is TGTGCCAGTTCTGAGCGTCCCCTCACCGAGCAGTACTTC.

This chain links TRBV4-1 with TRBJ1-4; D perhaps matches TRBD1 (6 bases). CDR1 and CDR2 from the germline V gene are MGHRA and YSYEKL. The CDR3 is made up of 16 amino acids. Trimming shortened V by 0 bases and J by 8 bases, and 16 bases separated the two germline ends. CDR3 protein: CASSQDRTAGWEKLFF. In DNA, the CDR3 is TGCGCCAGCAGCCAAGATCGGACAGCGGGCTGGGAAAAACTGTTTTTT.

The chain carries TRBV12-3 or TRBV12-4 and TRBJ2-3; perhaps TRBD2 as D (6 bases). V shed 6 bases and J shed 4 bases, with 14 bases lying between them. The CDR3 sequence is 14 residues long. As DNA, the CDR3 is TGTGCCAGCAGACTAGCTAGAGGAGCAGATACGCAGTATTTT. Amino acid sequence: CASRLARGADTQYF.

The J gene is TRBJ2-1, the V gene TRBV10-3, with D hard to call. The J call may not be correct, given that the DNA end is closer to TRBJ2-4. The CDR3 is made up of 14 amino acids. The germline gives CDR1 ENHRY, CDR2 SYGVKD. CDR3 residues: CATKVPGDEETQYF. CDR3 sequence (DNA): TGTGCCACCAAGGTCCCGGGTGACGAAGAGACTCAGTACTTC.

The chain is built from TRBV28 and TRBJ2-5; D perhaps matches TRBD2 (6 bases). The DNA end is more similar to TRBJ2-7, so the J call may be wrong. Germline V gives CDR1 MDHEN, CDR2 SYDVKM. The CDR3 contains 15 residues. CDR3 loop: CASSRAGLRSDEQYF. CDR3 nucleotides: TGTGCCAGCAGCCGGGCTGGACTACGATCCGACGAGCAGTACTTC.

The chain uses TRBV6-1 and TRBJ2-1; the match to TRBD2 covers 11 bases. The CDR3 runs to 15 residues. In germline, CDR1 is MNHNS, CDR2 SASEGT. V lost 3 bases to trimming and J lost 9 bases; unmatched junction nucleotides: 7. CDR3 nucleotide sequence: TGTGCCAGCAGTGAGGGTAGCGGGGGGGCGGGTGAGCAGTTCTTC. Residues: CASSEGSGGAGEQFF.

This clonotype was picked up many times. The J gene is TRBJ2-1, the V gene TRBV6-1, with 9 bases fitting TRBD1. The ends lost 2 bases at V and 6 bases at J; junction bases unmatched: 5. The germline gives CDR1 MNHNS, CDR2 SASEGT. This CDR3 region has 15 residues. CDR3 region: CASSEWGQGSNEQFF. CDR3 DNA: TGTGCCAGCAGTGAATGGGGACAGGGAAGCAATGAGCAGTTCTTC.

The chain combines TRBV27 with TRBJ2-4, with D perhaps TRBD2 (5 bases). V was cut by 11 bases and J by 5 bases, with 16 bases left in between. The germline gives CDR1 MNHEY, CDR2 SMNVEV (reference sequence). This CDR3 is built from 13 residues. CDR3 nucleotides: TGTGCCCGCGGAGGCTGTGAACAAAACATTCAGTACTTC. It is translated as CARGGCEQNIQYF.

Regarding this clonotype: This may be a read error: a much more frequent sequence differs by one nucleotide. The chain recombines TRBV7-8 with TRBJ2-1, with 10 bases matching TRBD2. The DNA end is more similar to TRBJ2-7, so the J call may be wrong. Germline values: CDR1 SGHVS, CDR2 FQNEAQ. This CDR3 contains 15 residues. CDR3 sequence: CASSLSGRIYNEQYF. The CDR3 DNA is TGTGCCAGCAGCCTTAGCGGGAGGATATACAATGAGCAGTACTTC.

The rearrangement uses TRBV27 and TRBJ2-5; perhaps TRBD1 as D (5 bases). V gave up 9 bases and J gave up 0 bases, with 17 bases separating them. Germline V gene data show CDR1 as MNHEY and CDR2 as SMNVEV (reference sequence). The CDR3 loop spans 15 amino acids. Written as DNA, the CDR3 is TGTGCCAGGGGTTTTTGGGGCAGAGACCAAGAGACCCAGTACTTC. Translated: CARGFWGRDQETQYF.